This TCR beta chain stems from a study of T cells in Graves' hyperthyroidism and ophthalmopathy. Study conclusions and caveats: Ophthalmopathy was model-predicted a median around 6.7 months pre-onset. Stable hyperthyroidism was told apart from ophthalmopathy by a model built on 13 V-J features.

From germline, CDR1 is SEHNR and CDR2 FQNEAQ (reference sequence). The CDR3 loop spans 14 amino acids. V was clipped by 8 bases and J by 0 bases, with 13 bases between them. RNA transcripts were the template for amplifying TCR beta CDR3 regions. Using the HTBI primer set, a first-round RT-PCR was run on the TCR CDR3. TCRdb fed the multiplex PCR reads into MiXCR, producing one record per CDR3 protein. Altogether fewer than 650,000 distinct CDR3 sequences are present, 46% being singletons, with the ten largest covering about two fifths. Together with thyroid ultrasound, orbital computed tomography, serum thyroxine and TRAb, clinical symptoms were used for diagnoses. Notes on this clonotype: Its antigen is unidentified.

Specimen: peripheral blood or thyroid tissue (not recorded which). This sequence originates from an adult woman with Graves' disease, either hyperthyroidism or ophthalmopathy (not recorded which). The rearrangement links TRBV7-9 to TRBJ1-1; TRBD1 is a possible D gene (6 bases). The CDR3 loop reads CASAGRGLNTEAFF. CDR3 DNA: TGTGCCAGCGCGGGCAGGGGACTGAACACTGAAGCTTTCTTT.